Below, 7 T cell receptor beta chains from the same sample are listed, as sequenced in a study of regulatory T cells in long-lasting Graves disease. As to time point: newly diagnosed GD, antithyroid drugs for less than 3 months. From PBMCs, RNA was extracted and then used to make the TCR library. The TCR beta library used iRepertoire HTBI primers with Arm-PCR amplification of CDR3. TCRdb independently ran MiXCR on the multiplex PCR reads; one entry per CDR3 protein. This table has roughly 500,000 distinct CDR3 sequences, 12% appearing once. These data also formed part of another study, on T cells in Graves' hyperthyroidism and ophthalmopathy.

The input for sequencing was peripheral blood mononuclear cells (PBMCs), taken at new diagnosis, from a patient treated with antithyroid drugs. The source is a woman aged 30 to 39 with Graves disease.

The CDR3 reads CASSFTSSLRYTF. The DNA of the CDR3 is TGTGCCAGCAGTTTTACATCTTCATTGCGCTACACCTTC. This sequence joins TRBV28 and TRBJ1-2; no reliable D call. Germline V CDR1 and CDR2: MDHEN, SYDVKM. The CDR3 totals 13 residues. The germline V and J ends were trimmed by 3 bases and 9 bases, with 14 bases remaining between them.

This clonotype was detected ten times or more. The chain links TRBV2 to TRBJ2-1; 13 nucleotides align to TRBD2. The V and J ends lost 6 bases and 7 bases, in that order; junction bases with no gene match: 6. The CDR3 consists of 15 residues. Germline CDR1 SNHLY, CDR2 FYNNEI. For the CDR3, the DNA is TGTGCCAGCAGCGTAAGACTAGCGGGAGGTAATGAGCAGTTCTTC. Translating gives CASSVRLAGGNEQFF. Full variable domain (missing parts from reference TRBV2 and TRBJ2-1): EPEVTQTPSHQVTQMGQEVILRCVPISNHLYFYWYRQILGQKVEFLVSFYNNEISEKSEIFDDQFSVERPDGSNFTLKIRSTKLEDSAMYFCASSVRLAGGNEQFFGPGTRLTVL.

There are a few counts of this clonotype. This rearrangement joins TRBV20-1 to TRBJ1-1; D is possibly TRBD1 (6 bases). Per germline, CDR1 DFQATT and CDR2 SNEGSKA (reference sequence). V dropped 6 bases and J dropped 3 bases, with 17 bases sitting between them. The CDR3 length is 14 residues. CDR3 region: CSAQKAAGDTEAFF. The CDR3 nucleotides read TGCAGTGCCCAAAAGGCGGCAGGGGACACTGAAGCTTTCTTT.

This clonotype showed up many times. The chain is built from TRBV27 and TRBJ2-7; D gene ambiguous. The CDR3 sequence is 15 residues long. From germline, CDR1 is MNHEY and CDR2 SMNVEV (reference sequence). Trimming pared 2 bases from V and 2 bases from J, leaving 13 bases between. CDR3 amino acids: CASSLDLVGPYEQYF. CDR3 coding DNA: TGTGCCAGCAGTTTAGATCTAGTAGGTCCCTACGAGCAGTACTTC.

This clonotype was observed many times. V usage is TRBV7-8 and J usage is TRBJ1-6; D is unclear. Germline V gene data show CDR1 as SGHVS and CDR2 as FQNEAQ. The CDR3 loop spans 15 amino acids. V lost 2 bases, J lost 7 bases, and 12 bases lay in between. The CDR3 region has the DNA TGTGCCAGCAGCTTAATGGGCGCACAAAATTCACCCCTCCACTTT. Translated, it gives CASSLMGAQNSPLHF.

This clonotype was found many times. The CDR3 DNA sequence: TGTGCCAGCAGCTTACTACAGGGTCTGGGTGAGCAGTTCTTC. The encoded protein is CASSLLQGLGEQFF. J is TRBJ2-1 and V is TRBV7-2, with D possibly matching TRBD1 (6 bases). This CDR3 comprises 14 residues. Looked up from germline, CDR1 is SGHTA and CDR2 is FQGNSA. V lost 2 bases to trimming and J lost 9 bases, with 14 bases between them.

The chain joins TRBV2 to TRBJ2-5, with D perhaps matching TRBD2 (5 bases). There are 13 residues in the CDR3. Trimming removed 4 bases at V and 4 bases at J, with 10 bases between. Germline V CDR1 and CDR2: SNHLY, FYNNEI. CDR3 bases: TGTGCCAGCAGTGGGCTTAGCGTAGAGACCCAGTACTTC. This gives the protein CASSGLSVETQYF.